The sequence of this T cell receptor (beta chain) was determined in a study of shared clonotypes between healthy human individuals. Study-level background: CD4 naive and CD4 memory each took three plates per donor, while CD8 naive took two and CD8 memory one.

A word on this clone: The antigen remains unidentified.

Study-wide findings and caveats: The small donor group covered limited genetic and exposure diversity.

Some clones are missing from TCRdb's copy, which holds only in-frame ones; the method was immunoSEQ multiplex PCR. This table holds 2,500,000 or so clones, approximately 92% found once. Germline assignment: CDR1 ENHRY and CDR2 SYGVKD. The CDR3 is made up of 13 amino acids. Trimming removed 4 bases from V and 6 bases from J; junction bases left unmatched: 3. The chain is built from TRBV10-3 and TRBJ1-5, with 7 nucleotides matching TRBD1. The origin of this receptor is a man aged 18 to 30 in good health. Sequences were obtained from naive CD4+ T cells sorted from blood. Subset noted: CD45RA+ positively selected. The CDR3 spells CAISVEGAQPQHF. In nucleotides, the CDR3 is TGTGCCATCAGTGTGGAGGGGGCTCAGCCCCAGCATTTT.